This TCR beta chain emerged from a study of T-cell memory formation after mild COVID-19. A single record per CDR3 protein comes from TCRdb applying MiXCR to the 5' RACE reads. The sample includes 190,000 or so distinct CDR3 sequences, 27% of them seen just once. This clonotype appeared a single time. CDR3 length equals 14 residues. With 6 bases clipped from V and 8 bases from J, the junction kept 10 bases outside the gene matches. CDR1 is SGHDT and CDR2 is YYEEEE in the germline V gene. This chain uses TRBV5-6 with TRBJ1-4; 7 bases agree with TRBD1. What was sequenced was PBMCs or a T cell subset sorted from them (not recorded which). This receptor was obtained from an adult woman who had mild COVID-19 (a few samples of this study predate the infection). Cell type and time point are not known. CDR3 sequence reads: CASNDRAGREKLFF. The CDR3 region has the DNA TGTGCCAGCAACGACAGGGCAGGACGGGAAAAACTGTTTTTT.